Listed here are 31 T cell receptor beta chains from one sample, sequenced in a study of cytomegalovirus exposure and HLA in healthy donors. PCR primers comprised 60 Vbeta and 13 Jbeta primers. Here immunoSEQ multiplex PCR was the method, and the copy in TCRdb shows in-frame clones only, minus some. Here the sample spans approximately 170,000 clones, around three quarters being singletons. The specimen sequenced was PBMCs. These receptors were obtained from a man in his forties in good health and CMV-seronegative.

In this sample, this clone turned up a few times. The rearrangement links TRBV7-2 to TRBJ2-1; 14 bases map to TRBD2. The germline V gene has CDR1 SGHTA and CDR2 FQGNSA. The CDR3 sequence is 16 residues long. The V segment lost 5 bases and the J segment 7 bases; nucleotides outside the gene matches: 7. In DNA, the CDR3 is TGTGCCAGCAGCCCCCGACTAGCGGGAGGGGCAAATGAGCAGTTCTTC. It translates to CASSPRLAGGANEQFF.

The chain uses TRBV27 and TRBJ2-1, with TRBD2 matching 7 bases. V trimming: 8 bases; J trimming: 6 bases; junction bases outside the gene matches: 10. Germline CDR1 and CDR2: MNHEY and SMNVEV (reference sequence). The CDR3 extends over 14 amino acids. The CDR3 here is CASQQWAGVNEQFF. For the CDR3, the DNA is TGTGCCAGCCAACAATGGGCGGGGGTCAATGAGCAGTTCTTC.

The CDR3 spells CASSLIPTAGALQYF. CDR3 nucleotide sequence: TGTGCCAGCAGCTTAATTCCTACAGCGGGAGCCCTCCAGTACTTC. The J gene is TRBJ2-5, the V gene TRBV7-8; TRBD2 agrees at 8 bases. The CDR3 has 15 amino acids. CDR1 SGHVS and CDR2 FQNEAQ come from the germline V gene. V shed 2 bases and J 10 bases; nucleotides not matched to a gene: 12.

The chain joins TRBV29-1 to TRBJ2-1; D possibly corresponds to TRBD2 (5 bases). V dropped 2 bases and J dropped 7 bases, with 6 bases sitting between them. Germline values: CDR1 SQVTM, CDR2 ANQGSEA. This CDR3 has 11 amino acids. The CDR3 protein is CSVERENEQFF. CDR3 in DNA: TGCAGCGTTGAAAGGGAGAATGAGCAGTTCTTC.

This clone has just one count. The chain combines TRBV30 with TRBJ1-2; D is uncertain. The ends were cut back, 1 base at V and 5 bases at J, with 11 bases in the middle. Germline CDR1 GTSNPN, CDR2 SVGIG (reference sequence). This CDR3 is 13 amino acids long. The CDR3 reads CAWSALGGYGYTF. The CDR3 region has the DNA TGTGCCTGGAGTGCCCTCGGAGGATATGGCTACACCTTC.

The V and J genes are TRBV5-1 and TRBJ1-6; D possibly corresponds to TRBD1 (5 bases). This CDR3 region has 16 residues. Germline V lookup: CDR1 SGHRS, CDR2 YFSETQ. V was pared by 3 bases and J by 7 bases, with 17 bases between. The CDR3 protein is CASSSQGFLNNSPLHF. CDR3 in DNA: TGCGCCAGCAGCTCTCAGGGTTTCCTTAACAATTCACCCCTCCACTTT.

The genes are TRBV19 and TRBJ2-7; perhaps TRBD2 as D (6 bases). This CDR3 spans 15 amino acids. Trimming left V 0 bases short and J 2 bases short, with 11 bases between. Germline assignment: CDR1 LNHDA and CDR2 SQIVND (reference sequence). The CDR3: CASSIDWDSAYEQYF. For the CDR3, the DNA is TGTGCCAGTAGTATAGATTGGGACTCAGCCTACGAGCAGTACTTC.

This chain connects TRBV7-8 to TRBJ1-2; D uncertain. V was shortened by 5 bases and J by 7 bases, with 14 bases between the two germline ends. This CDR3 region has 13 residues. Germline CDR1 SGHVS, CDR2 FQNEAQ. CDR3 residues: CASSPGNHGGYTF. The CDR3 bases are TGTGCCAGCAGCCCGGGGAATCACGGTGGCTACACCTTC.

This chain joins TRBV6-5 and TRBJ1-5, with D possibly matching TRBD1 (5 bases). CDR3 length equals 13 residues. Germline-derived CDR1 and CDR2 are MNHEY and SVGAGI. The V end lost 5 bases, the J end lost 7 bases, and 12 bases lay between the germline ends. This CDR3 reads CASSLEWTQPQHF. DNA for the CDR3: TGTGCCAGCAGTCTCGAGTGGACACAGCCCCAGCATTTT.

This chain uses TRBV27 with TRBJ1-2, with a weak D call TRBD1 (6 bases). This CDR3 is built from 13 residues. Germline V gene lookup returns CDR1 MNHEY and CDR2 SMNVEV (reference sequence). Trimming took 2 bases from V and 2 from J, leaving 6 bases between them. The CDR3 DNA reads as TGTGCCAGCAGTTTAACAGGGAACTATGGCTACACCTTC. Its translation: CASSLTGNYGYTF.

On this clone itself: A junction end diverges from the germline sequence, so it may reflect a read error. This chain links TRBV2 with TRBJ2-4, with 9 bases that match TRBD1. The CDR3 runs 13 residues. Germline CDR1 reads SNHLY; CDR2 reads FYNNEI. CDR3 DNA sequence: TGTGTCAGCAGTAGGGACAGGGCGGACATTCAGTACTTC. This translates into CVSSRDRADIQYF.

The chain uses TRBV9 and TRBJ2-3; D is ambiguous. The CDR3 is made up of 16 amino acids. In germline, CDR1 is SGDLS, CDR2 YYNGEE. The V end lost 4 bases, the J end lost 1 base, and 16 bases lay between the germline ends. The CDR3: CASSRFAESGTDTQYF. The CDR3 coding sequence is TGTGCCAGCAGCCGATTTGCGGAATCGGGCACAGATACGCAGTATTTT. Full variable domain (outside the CDR3, taken from reference TRBV9 and TRBJ2-3): DSGVTQTPKHLITATGQRVTLRCSPRSGDLSVYWYQQSLDQGLQFLIQYYNGEERAKGNILERFSAQQFPDLHSELNLSSLELGDSALYFCASSRFAESGTDTQYFGPGTRLTVL.

A few counts support this clone. J is TRBJ2-7 and V is TRBV5-4; D is uncertain. The CDR3 loop spans 14 amino acids. Germline V CDR1 and CDR2: SGHNT, YYREEE (reference sequence). Trimming shortened V by 1 base and J by 2 bases, and 10 bases separated the two germline ends. CDR3 nucleotide sequence: TGTGCCAGCAGCTTGCGTCCATCAGCCTACGAGCAGTACTTC. It yields the protein CASSLRPSAYEQYF.

By sample fraction, this clone is medium-sized. The V call is TRBV15, the J call TRBJ1-1; D not certain. This CDR3 spans 15 amino acids. Trimming cost V 0 bases and J 3 bases, with 11 bases left between them. Germline lookup yields CDR1 LNHNV and CDR2 YYDKDF (reference sequence). The CDR3 bases are TGTGCCACCAGCAGAGATAGAGAGCCTTACACTGAAGCTTTCTTT. Protein: CATSRDREPYTEAFF.

The chain is built from TRBV28 and TRBJ1-1; D uncertain. Germline CDR1 reads MDHEN; CDR2 reads SYDVKM. Trimming left V 4 bases short and J 11 bases short, with 14 bases between. The CDR3 runs to 12 residues. CDR3 coding DNA: TGTGCCAGCAGTTCCGGGAGATTTTTGGCTTTCTTT. Protein: CASSSGRFLAFF. Full variable domain (rest looked up from reference TRBV28 and TRBJ1-1): DVKVTQSSRYLVKRTGEKVFLECVQDMDHENMFWYRQDPGLGLRLIYFSYDVKMKEKGDIPEGYSVSREKKERFSLILESASTNQTSMYLCASSSGRFLAFFGQGTRLTVV.

The sample holds a few counts of this clone. Other DNA sequences of this sample code for an identical CDR3. The CDR3 region is CASSFTGGQETQYF. As DNA, the CDR3 is TGTGCCAGCAGCTTCACAGGGGGGCAAGAGACCCAGTACTTC. The genes are TRBV9 and TRBJ2-5; TRBD1 aligns across 8 bases. The CDR3 length is 14 residues. V shed 4 bases, J shed 2 bases, and the junction held 4 bases outside the gene matches. CDR1 and CDR2 (germline): SGDLS, YYNGEE.

This clone has more than one count but fewer than ten. The genes are TRBV5-4 and TRBJ1-4, with 7 positions matching TRBD1. The CDR3 sequence is 16 residues long. Germline lookup yields CDR1 SGHNT and CDR2 YYREEE (reference sequence). The J segment lost 8 bases and the V segment lost 1 base, leaving 11 bases of the junction unmatched. The CDR3 spells CASSLLGGQADEKLFF. The DNA of the CDR3 is TGTGCCAGCAGCTTGCTTGGTGGACAGGCGGACGAAAAACTGTTTTTT.

The CDR3 DNA reads TGTGCCAGCAGCTCATACCTCGTTAACAGCGGAAACATTCAGTACTTC. It is translated as CASSSYLVNSGNIQYF. The V call is TRBV11-2, the J call TRBJ2-4; perhaps TRBD2 as D (5 bases). The CDR3 runs 16 residues. Trimming removed 4 bases at V and 6 bases at J, with 19 bases between. The germline V gene encodes CDR1 SGHAT and CDR2 FQNNGV.

The rearrangement links TRBV4-1 to TRBJ2-2, with 9 bases matching TRBD2. V lost 4 bases to trimming and J lost 6 bases; unmatched junction nucleotides: 9. The CDR3 consists of 16 residues. Looked up from germline, CDR1 is MGHRA and CDR2 is YSYEKL. The CDR3 reads CASSLPGTSISGELFF. CDR3 in DNA: TGCGCCAGCAGCCTTCCCGGGACTAGCATCTCCGGGGAGCTGTTTTTT.

The chain carries TRBV7-3 and TRBJ2-7; TRBD1 aligns across 8 bases. The CDR3 totals 15 residues. Germline assignment: CDR1 SGHTA and CDR2 FQGTGA. Trimming cost V 5 bases and J 2 bases; bases outside gene matches: 8. This chain's CDR3 is CASSVSGTGAYEQYV. In DNA form, the CDR3 reads TGTGCCAGCAGCGTATCCGGGACAGGAGCCTACGAGCAGTACGTC.

The table lists this clone with a few counts. This chain connects TRBV7-8 to TRBJ2-1; 10 nucleotides match TRBD2. The length of the CDR3 is 16 residues. Looked up from germline, CDR1 is SGHVS and CDR2 is FQNEAQ. V dropped 0 bases and J dropped 9; count of bases not matched to a gene: 8. CDR3 sequence: CASSLALAGITGEQFF. The CDR3, as DNA: TGTGCCAGCAGCTTAGCACTAGCGGGAATCACAGGTGAGCAGTTCTTC.

The chain employs TRBV27 and TRBJ2-7; 7 bases are a match to TRBD1. Unmatched junction bases numbered 6, after V lost 3 bases and J lost 7 bases. Per germline, CDR1 MNHEY and CDR2 SMNVEV (reference sequence). This CDR3 comprises 13 residues. The DNA for the CDR3 is TGTGCCAGCAGTTTCCACAGGGGTCCAGAGCAGTACTTC. This sequence encodes CASSFHRGPEQYF.

This clone was recorded a few times. V gene TRBV28 combines with J gene TRBJ2-7; 11 nucleotides agree with TRBD2. The CDR3 runs to 14 residues. Germline assignment: CDR1 MDHEN and CDR2 SYDVKM. The V and J ends lost 5 bases and 7 bases, in that order; junction bases with no gene match: 7. The CDR3 reads CASSPSGGTLEQYV. Written as DNA, the CDR3 is TGTGCCAGCAGTCCTAGCGGGGGGACACTAGAGCAGTACGTC.

A single count supports this clone. V gene TRBV28 combines with J gene TRBJ2-1; D remains ambiguous. Per the germline V gene, CDR1 is MDHEN and CDR2 is SYDVKM. CDR3 length: 11 residues. Trimming stripped 8 bases from V and 8 bases from J, with 10 bases between. The CDR3 DNA follows: TGTGCCAGCCCCCCGCAGGATGAGCAGTTCTTC. Its translation is CASPPQDEQFF. Together with reference TRBV28 and TRBJ2-1, the CDR3 gives the full variable domain: DVKVTQSSRYLVKRTGEKVFLECVQDMDHENMFWYRQDPGLGLRLIYFSYDVKMKEKGDIPEGYSVSREKKERFSLILESASTNQTSMYLCASPPQDEQFFGPGTRLTVL.

This clone appeared a single time. This chain connects TRBV19 to TRBJ2-7, with D perhaps matching TRBD1 (6 bases). The V end was cut by 9 bases, the J end by 0 bases, with 9 bases between. Germline lookup yields CDR1 LNHDA and CDR2 SQIVND (reference sequence). The CDR3 loop spans 12 amino acids. Here the CDR3 reads CASADSSYEQYF. CDR3 bases: TGTGCCAGCGCGGACAGCTCCTACGAGCAGTACTTC.

This sequence joins TRBV30 and TRBJ2-3, with 7 bases matching TRBD2. CDR3 size: 15 residues. V was pared by 2 bases and J by 1 base, with 6 bases of the junction left unmatched. The germline V gene encodes CDR1 GTSNPN and CDR2 SVGIG (reference sequence). The CDR3 sequence is CAWSMQRGRTDTQYF. CDR3 coding DNA: TGTGCCTGGAGTATGCAGCGGGGCCGCACAGATACGCAGTATTTT.

This clone showed up just once. The rearrangement joins TRBV7-9 to TRBJ1-2, with TRBD1 matching over 12 bases. V dropped 5 bases and J dropped 3; count of bases not matched to a gene: 1. CDR3 length equals 14 residues. The germline V gene encodes CDR1 SEHNR and CDR2 FQNEAQ (reference sequence). The CDR3 DNA reads as TGTGCCAGCAGCGGGACAGGGGGCGACTATGGCTACACCTTC. It codes for CASSGTGGDYGYTF.

The chain is built from TRBV30 and TRBJ1-5; D is ambiguous. The V gene lost 2 bases and the J gene lost 6 bases, with 8 bases spanning the gap. Germline V lookup: CDR1 GTSNPN, CDR2 SVGIG (reference sequence). The CDR3 spans 12 residues. CDR3 sequence: CAWSRRAQPQHF. CDR3 in DNA: TGTGCCTGGAGTAGGAGGGCTCAGCCCCAGCATTTT.

The rearrangement uses TRBV29-1 and TRBJ2-7, with 11 bases aligning to TRBD1. This CDR3 region has 15 residues. From germline, CDR1 is SQVTM and CDR2 ANQGSEA. The J segment lost 5 bases and the V segment lost 4 bases, leaving 10 bases of the junction unmatched. The CDR3 protein is CSVGLRDRGFHEQYF. For the CDR3, the DNA is TGCAGCGTTGGCCTCCGGGACAGGGGGTTCCACGAGCAGTACTTC.

V is TRBV11-2 and J is TRBJ2-1; 10 bases map to TRBD2. Germline trimming cut 1 base from V and 0 bases from J; bases unmatched to any gene: 3. This CDR3 spans 17 amino acids. Germline lookup yields CDR1 SGHAT and CDR2 FQNNGV. The chain's CDR3 is CASSLGLAGVSYNEQFF. CDR3 nucleotides: TGTGCCAGCAGCTTAGGGCTAGCGGGGGTCTCCTACAATGAGCAGTTCTTC.

This rearrangement joins TRBV19 to TRBJ2-7, with D tentatively TRBD1 (5 bases). Germline V CDR1 and CDR2: LNHDA, SQIVND (reference sequence). Between the trimmed V and J ends, which lost 3 bases and 5 bases, there was a span of 14 bases. This CDR3 has 14 residues. CDR3 bases: TGTGCCAGTAGTATCCAGGGAAAAAGGGACGAGCAGTACTTC. This gives the protein CASSIQGKRDEQYF.